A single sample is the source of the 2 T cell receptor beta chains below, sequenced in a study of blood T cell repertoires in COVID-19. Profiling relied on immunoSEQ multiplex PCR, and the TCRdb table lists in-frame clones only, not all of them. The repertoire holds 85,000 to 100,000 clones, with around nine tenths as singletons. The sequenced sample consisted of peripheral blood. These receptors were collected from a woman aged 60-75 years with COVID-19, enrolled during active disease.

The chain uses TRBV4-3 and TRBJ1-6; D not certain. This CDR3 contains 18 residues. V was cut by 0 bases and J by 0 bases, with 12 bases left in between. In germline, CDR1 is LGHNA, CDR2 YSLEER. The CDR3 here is CASSQENSRSSYNSPLHF. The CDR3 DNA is TGCGCCAGCAGCCAAGAAAACAGCCGAAGCTCCTATAATTCACCCCTCCACTTT.

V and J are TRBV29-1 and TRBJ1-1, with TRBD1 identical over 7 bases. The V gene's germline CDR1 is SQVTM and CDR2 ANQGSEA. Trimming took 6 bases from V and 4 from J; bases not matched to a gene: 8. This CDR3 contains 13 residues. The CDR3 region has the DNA TGCAGCGTGGTGACAGGGTGGAGCACTGAAGCTTTCTTT. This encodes CSVVTGWSTEAFF.